This TCR beta chain was identified during a study of T-cell memory formation after mild COVID-19. TCRdb itself ran the 5' RACE reads through MiXCR, one entry per CDR3 protein. Among a few hundred thousand distinct CDR3 sequences listed, 25% to 30% were seen once. This clonotype appeared a few times. Sequencing was performed on PBMCs or a T cell subset sorted from them (not recorded which). This clonotype originated in an adult woman who had mild COVID-19 (a few samples of this study predate the infection). Cell type and time point are not known.

The CDR3 spells CASSQAAISYEQYF. The CDR3 DNA is TGTGCCAGCAGCCAAGCGGCGATCTCCTACGAGCAGTACTTC. The chain has TRBV14 and TRBJ2-7; D is unresolved. The germline CDR1 and CDR2 sequences are SGHDN and FVKESK. V lost 1 base and J lost 0, with 7 bases in between. The CDR3 covers 14 residues.